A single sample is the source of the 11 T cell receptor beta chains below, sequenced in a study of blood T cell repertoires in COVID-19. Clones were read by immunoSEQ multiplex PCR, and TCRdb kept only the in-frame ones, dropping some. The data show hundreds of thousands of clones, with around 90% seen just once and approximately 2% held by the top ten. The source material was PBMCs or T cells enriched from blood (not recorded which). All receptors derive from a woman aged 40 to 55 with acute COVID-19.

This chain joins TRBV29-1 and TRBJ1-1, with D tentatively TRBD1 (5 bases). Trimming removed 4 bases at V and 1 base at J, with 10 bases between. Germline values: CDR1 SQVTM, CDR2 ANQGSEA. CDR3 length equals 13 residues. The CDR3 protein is CSVADDRNTEAFF. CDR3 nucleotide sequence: TGCAGCGTTGCTGACGACAGGAACACTGAAGCTTTCTTT.

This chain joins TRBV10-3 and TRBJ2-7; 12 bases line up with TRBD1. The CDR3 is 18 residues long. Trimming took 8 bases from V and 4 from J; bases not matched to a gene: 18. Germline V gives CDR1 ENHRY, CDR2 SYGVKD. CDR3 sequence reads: CAIHQGQGARPGKYEQYF. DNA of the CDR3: TGTGCCATCCATCAGGGACAGGGGGCGCGTCCGGGAAAGTACGAGCAGTACTTC.

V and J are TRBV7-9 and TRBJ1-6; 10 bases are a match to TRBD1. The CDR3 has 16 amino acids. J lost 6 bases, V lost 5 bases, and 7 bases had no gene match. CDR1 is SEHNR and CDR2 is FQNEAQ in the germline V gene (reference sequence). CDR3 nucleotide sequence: TGTGCCAGCAGCAACGGACAGGGGGGGAGTAATTCACCCCTCCACTTT. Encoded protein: CASSNGQGGSNSPLHF.

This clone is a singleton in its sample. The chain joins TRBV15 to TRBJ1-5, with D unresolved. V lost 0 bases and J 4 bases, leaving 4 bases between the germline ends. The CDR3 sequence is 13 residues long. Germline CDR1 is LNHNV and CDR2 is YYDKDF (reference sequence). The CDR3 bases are TGTGCCACCAGCAGAGACGGGAATCAGCCCCAGCATTTT. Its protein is CATSRDGNQPQHF.

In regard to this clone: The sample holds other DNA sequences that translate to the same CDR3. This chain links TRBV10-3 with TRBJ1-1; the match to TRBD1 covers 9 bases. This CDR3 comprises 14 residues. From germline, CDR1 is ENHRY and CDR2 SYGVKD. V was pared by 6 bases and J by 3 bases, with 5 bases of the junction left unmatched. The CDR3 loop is CAIRGTGRDTEAFF. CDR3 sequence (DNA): TGTGCCATCAGAGGGACAGGGCGGGACACTGAAGCTTTCTTT.

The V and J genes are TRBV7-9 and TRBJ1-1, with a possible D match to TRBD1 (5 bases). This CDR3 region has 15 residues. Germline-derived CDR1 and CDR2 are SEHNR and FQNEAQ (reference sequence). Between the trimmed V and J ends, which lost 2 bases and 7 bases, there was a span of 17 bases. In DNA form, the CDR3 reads TGTGCCAGCAGCTTATACGGGGGGAGCCTGAATGAAGCTTTCTTT. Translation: CASSLYGGSLNEAFF. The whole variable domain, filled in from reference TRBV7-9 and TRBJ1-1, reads DTGVSQNPRHKITKRGQNVTFRCDPISEHNRLYWYRQTLGQGPEFLTYFQNEAQLEKSRLLSDRFSAERPKGSFSTLEIQRTEQGDSAMYLCASSLYGGSLNEAFFGQGTRLTVV.

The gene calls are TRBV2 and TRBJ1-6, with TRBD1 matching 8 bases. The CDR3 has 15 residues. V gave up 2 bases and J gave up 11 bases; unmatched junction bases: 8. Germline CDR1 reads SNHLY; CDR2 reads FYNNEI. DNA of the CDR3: TGTGCCAGCAGTGAATCGGGACAGGTTGATCCACCCCTCCACTTT. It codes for CASSESGQVDPPLHF.

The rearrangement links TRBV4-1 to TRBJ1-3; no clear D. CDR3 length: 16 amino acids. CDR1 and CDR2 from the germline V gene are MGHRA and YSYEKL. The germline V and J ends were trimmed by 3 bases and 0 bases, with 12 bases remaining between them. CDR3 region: CASSQGRLSSGNTIYF. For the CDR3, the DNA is TGCGCCAGCAGCCAGGGGAGGCTGTCCTCTGGAAACACCATATATTTT.

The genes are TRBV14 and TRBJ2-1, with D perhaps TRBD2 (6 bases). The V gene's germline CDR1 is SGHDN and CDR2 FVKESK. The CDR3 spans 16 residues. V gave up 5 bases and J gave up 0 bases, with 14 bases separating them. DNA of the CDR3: TGTGCCAGCAGCTCCTGGGACGGGAGCTCCTACAATGAGCAGTTCTTC. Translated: CASSSWDGSSYNEQFF.

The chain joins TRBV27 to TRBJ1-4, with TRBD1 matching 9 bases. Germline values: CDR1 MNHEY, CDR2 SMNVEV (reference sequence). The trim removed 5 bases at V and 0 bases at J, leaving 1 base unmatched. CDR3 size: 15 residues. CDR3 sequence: CASSRTGATNEKLFF. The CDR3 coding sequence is TGTGCCAGCAGTCGGACAGGGGCAACTAATGAAAAACTGTTTTTT.

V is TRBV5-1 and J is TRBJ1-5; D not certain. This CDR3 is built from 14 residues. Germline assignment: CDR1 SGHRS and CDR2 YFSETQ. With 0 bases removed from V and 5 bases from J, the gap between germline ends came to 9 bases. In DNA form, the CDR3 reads TGCGCCAGCAGCTTGGTAGCGGTTCATCAGCCCCAGCATTTT. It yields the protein CASSLVAVHQPQHF.